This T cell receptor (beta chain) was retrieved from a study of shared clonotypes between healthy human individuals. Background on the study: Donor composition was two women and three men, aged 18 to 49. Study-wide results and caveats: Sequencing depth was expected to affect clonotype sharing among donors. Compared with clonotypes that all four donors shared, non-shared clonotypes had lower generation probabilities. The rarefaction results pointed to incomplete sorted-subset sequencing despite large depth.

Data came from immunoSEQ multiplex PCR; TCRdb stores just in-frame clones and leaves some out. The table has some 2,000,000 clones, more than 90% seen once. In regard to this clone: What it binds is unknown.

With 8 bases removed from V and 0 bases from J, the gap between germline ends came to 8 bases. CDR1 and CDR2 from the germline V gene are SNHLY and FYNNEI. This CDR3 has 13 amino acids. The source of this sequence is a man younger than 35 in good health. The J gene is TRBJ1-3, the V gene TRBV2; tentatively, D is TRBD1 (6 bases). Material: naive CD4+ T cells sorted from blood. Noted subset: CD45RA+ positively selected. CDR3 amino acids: CASGQISGNTIYF. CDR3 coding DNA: TGTGCCAGCGGACAGATCTCTGGAAACACCATATATTTT.